These 22 T cell receptor beta chains originate from one sample sequenced in a study of OX40 agonist ivuxolimab in advanced cancers. Profiling relied on immunoSEQ multiplex PCR, and the TCRdb table lists in-frame clones only, not all of them. The profile shows roughly 90,000 clones, roughly 94% of them singletons. Source: CD4+ or CD8+ T cells sorted from blood, taken in a trial of the OX40 agonist ivuxolimab. The receptor source for this set is an adult with an advanced solid tumor such as melanoma, head and neck, liver or kidney cancer.

The chain uses TRBV2 and TRBJ2-2, with D tentatively TRBD1 (5 bases). This CDR3 region has 13 residues. The V gene lost 7 bases and the J gene lost 4 bases, with 10 bases spanning the gap. The V gene's germline CDR1 is SNHLY and CDR2 FYNNEI. The CDR3 bases are TGTGCCAGCATGAATAGGGGCACCGGGGAGCTGTTTTTT. This codes for CASMNRGTGELFF.

The chain uses TRBV11-2 and TRBJ2-7, with 7 bases that match TRBD2. The CDR3 totals 16 residues. Germline values: CDR1 SGHAT, CDR2 FQNNGV. The junction had 15 bases not matched to a gene; V was cut back by 4 bases and J by 6 bases. Here the CDR3 reads CASSSPLSGREREQYF. As DNA, the CDR3 is TGTGCCAGCAGCTCCCCTCTATCGGGGAGGGAACGCGAGCAGTACTTC.

The chain couples TRBV5-1 to TRBJ2-1; possible D gene TRBD1, 5 bases. Germline V gene sequence: CDR1 SGHRS, CDR2 YFSETQ. The CDR3 runs 13 residues. V shed 0 bases and J shed 6 bases, with 7 bases lying between them. The chain's CDR3 is CASSLAGSNEQFF. The CDR3 region has the DNA TGCGCCAGCAGCTTGGCAGGGTCCAATGAGCAGTTCTTC.

The J gene is TRBJ2-2, the V gene TRBV27; 7 nucleotides line up with TRBD2. V was pared by 6 bases and J by 4 bases, with 8 bases of the junction left unmatched. Germline-derived CDR1 and CDR2 are MNHEY and SMNVEV (reference sequence). This CDR3 has 15 residues. This chain's CDR3 is CASRPREKVTGELFF. The DNA for the CDR3 is TGTGCCAGCAGGCCGCGGGAGAAAGTCACCGGGGAGCTGTTTTTT.

The genes are TRBV13 and TRBJ2-3; 8 bases match TRBD1. V trimming: 6 bases; J trimming: 3 bases; junction bases outside the gene matches: 8. CDR1 is PRHDT and CDR2 is FYEKMQ in the germline V gene (reference sequence). This CDR3 spans 15 amino acids. DNA for the CDR3: TGTGCCAGCAGTTCTCCGGGACAGGCAACAGATACGCAGTATTTT. Protein product: CASSSPGQATDTQYF.

Worth noting for this clone: In the same sample, other DNA sequences code for this CDR3. The CDR3, as DNA: TGCGCCAGCAGCTTAGACAGTAACTATGGCTACACCTTC. As protein: CASSLDSNYGYTF. The chain couples TRBV5-1 to TRBJ1-2, with D perhaps matching TRBD1 (5 bases). The germline V gene encodes CDR1 SGHRS and CDR2 YFSETQ. With 2 bases removed from V and 1 base from J, the gap between germline ends came to 6 bases. This CDR3 is built from 13 residues.

The CDR3 sequence: CASSQPTIGQGWRDTEAFF. In nucleotides, the CDR3 is TGCGCCAGCAGCCAACCGACAATAGGACAGGGGTGGCGGGACACTGAAGCTTTCTTT. This rearrangement joins TRBV4-1 to TRBJ1-1, with 9 bases aligning to TRBD1. In germline, CDR1 is MGHRA, CDR2 YSYEKL. The V gene end was trimmed by 2 bases and the J gene end by 3 bases; junction bases not matched to a gene: 16. There are 19 residues in the CDR3.

V gene TRBV7-6 combines with J gene TRBJ2-1; possible D gene TRBD2, 6 bases. V was shortened by 0 bases and J by 7 bases, with 7 bases between the two germline ends. The CDR3 is made up of 13 amino acids. Looked up from germline, CDR1 is SGHVS and CDR2 is FNYEAQ. This chain's CDR3 is CASSLASGNEQFF. Written as DNA, the CDR3 is TGTGCCAGCAGCTTAGCGAGCGGGAATGAGCAGTTCTTC.

The chain combines TRBV11-2 with TRBJ1-2; D remains unclear. V lost 5 bases, J lost 6 bases, and 13 bases lay in between. CDR1 SGHAT and CDR2 FQNNGV come from the germline V gene. This CDR3 has 13 residues. The chain's CDR3 is CASSRAGGNGYTF. CDR3 nucleotides: TGTGCCAGCAGCCGGGCCGGAGGGAATGGCTACACCTTC.

The CDR3 sequence: CASSIGALEAFF. The CDR3 region has the DNA TGTGCCAGTAGTATAGGGGCACTTGAAGCTTTCTTT. This chain joins TRBV19 and TRBJ1-1; unclear D gene. The germline V gene has CDR1 LNHDA and CDR2 SQIVND (reference sequence). V dropped 1 base and J dropped 7 bases, with 7 bases sitting between them. The CDR3 spans 12 residues.

The chain employs TRBV19 and TRBJ2-7, with D maybe TRBD1 (5 bases). Germline CDR1 and CDR2: LNHDA and SQIVND (reference sequence). V was pared by 5 bases and J by 0 bases, with 11 bases between. The CDR3 totals 14 residues. The CDR3 DNA follows: TGTGCCAGTAGTCCAGGGAAGGGCTCCTACGAGCAGTACTTC. Translating gives CASSPGKGSYEQYF.

The chain has TRBV21-1 and TRBJ1-3. TRBV21-1 is a listed pseudogene. The CDR3 has 17 residues. Written as DNA, the CDR3 is TGTGCCAGCAGCAAACTCCCTGGAAGATACTCTGGAAACACCATATATTTT. Residues: CASSKLPGRYSGNTIYF.

This clone occurred a few times. The V and J genes are TRBV30 and TRBJ1-4; possibly TRBD1 for D (5 bases). CDR1 GTSNPN and CDR2 SVGIG come from the germline V gene (reference sequence). CDR3 size: 14 residues. V was shortened by 3 bases and J by 6 bases, with 14 bases between the two germline ends. CDR3 sequence: CAWRDTGYDEKLFF. DNA for the CDR3: TGTGCCTGGAGGGATACAGGATACGATGAAAAACTGTTTTTT.

This chain uses TRBV9 with TRBJ1-2; the D gene is possibly TRBD1 (5 bases). The ends were cut back, 0 bases at V and 6 bases at J, with 18 bases in the middle. The CDR3 sequence is 16 residues long. CDR1 SGDLS and CDR2 YYNGEE come from the germline V gene. The DNA of the CDR3 is TGTGCCAGCAGCGTAGAAGGGGTGGGAGAAGCGGATGGCTACACCTTC. It specifies CASSVEGVGEADGYTF.

This chain links TRBV27 with TRBJ1-3; the D is unclear. V was shortened by 1 base and J by 1 base, with 8 bases between the two germline ends. The CDR3 has 15 amino acids. Germline CDR1 and CDR2: MNHEY and SMNVEV (reference sequence). CDR3 in DNA: TGTGCCAGCAGTTTATTCGGGGTTTCTGGAAACACCATATATTTT. Translation gives CASSLFGVSGNTIYF.

The V gene is TRBV5-8, the J gene TRBJ1-1; TRBD1 might be the D (5 bases). Germline assignment: CDR1 SGHTS and CDR2 YDEGEE. V gave up 4 bases and J gave up 8 bases, with 9 bases separating them. This CDR3 comprises 11 residues. The CDR3: CASSETVEAFF. DNA for the CDR3: TGTGCCAGCAGCGAGACAGTGGAAGCTTTCTTT.

The CDR3 region has the DNA TGTGCCAGCAAAGGAGCAGAGAACACTGAAGCTTTCTTT. Translation: CASKGAENTEAFF. The V call is TRBV14, the J call TRBJ1-1; D is undetermined. The germline V gene encodes CDR1 SGHDN and CDR2 FVKESK. The CDR3 spans 13 residues. V lost 7 bases and J lost 1, with 10 bases in between.

The chain links TRBV6-6 to TRBJ2-7, with a tentative D call TRBD2 (6 bases). Germline V lookup: CDR1 MNHNY, CDR2 SVGAGI (reference sequence). V lost 7 bases, J lost 2 bases, and 12 bases lay in between. The CDR3 is 13 amino acids. The CDR3 DNA is TGTGCCAGCAAGCCGGGGGAGCCCTACGAGCAGTACTTC. Amino acid sequence: CASKPGEPYEQYF.

This chain connects TRBV5-1 to TRBJ2-5; D is ambiguous. The length of the CDR3 is 12 residues. CDR1 and CDR2 (germline): SGHRS, YFSETQ. V was trimmed by 5 bases and J by 0 bases, leaving 5 bases between them. CDR3 nucleotides: TGCGCCAGCAGGTGGGACCAAGAGACCCAGTACTTC. Protein: CASRWDQETQYF.

The V call is TRBV27, the J call TRBJ2-7, with D possibly matching TRBD2 (6 bases). V lost 0 bases and J 2 bases, leaving 11 bases between the germline ends. Looked up from germline, CDR1 is MNHEY and CDR2 is SMNVEV (reference sequence). The CDR3 contains 15 residues. CDR3 residues: CASSLSGRPPYEQYF. The CDR3 DNA follows: TGTGCCAGCAGTTTATCGGGGAGGCCTCCCTACGAGCAGTACTTC.

The V call is TRBV4-1, the J call TRBJ2-1; the match to TRBD2 covers 11 bases. The length of the CDR3 is 16 residues. From germline, CDR1 is MGHRA and CDR2 YSYEKL. With V trimmed by 6 bases and J by 7 bases, 11 bases remained unmatched. The CDR3 is CASSLLVSGRGNEQFF. The DNA of the CDR3 is TGCGCCAGCAGTCTTCTAGTTAGCGGGAGGGGAAATGAGCAGTTCTTC.

The J gene is TRBJ1-2, the V gene TRBV29-1; D is uncertain. CDR1 and CDR2 (germline): SQVTM, ANQGSEA. There are 15 residues in the CDR3. The V and J ends lost 5 bases and 0 bases respectively, with 16 bases between them. The CDR3 bases are TGCAGCGTTTGGGCAGATAAACAAGCTAACTATGGCTACACCTTC. Protein sequence: CSVWADKQANYGYTF.